This T cell receptor (beta chain) is drawn from a study of chemoradiotherapy in HPV16-positive cancers. The V end lost 2 bases, the J end lost 6 bases, and 8 bases lay between the germline ends. The CDR3 length is 13 residues. Germline V gene data show CDR1 as SGHRS and CDR2 as YFSETQ. Produced via immunoSEQ multiplex PCR; TCRdb's table is partial and in-frame only. In the table there are fewer than 40,000 clones, around 80% of which are singletons. Sequencing used blood, obtained from a patient who underwent chemoradiotherapy. The rearrangement links TRBV5-1 to TRBJ2-2; D not resolved. This receptor was obtained from a human donor with HPV-associated anogenital cancer. CDR3 coding DNA: TGCGCCAGCAGCTTAAGAGTTGCCGGGGAGCTGTTTTTT. It translates to CASSLRVAGELFF.